Following are 28 T cell receptor beta chains from one sample sequenced in a study of shared clonotypes between healthy human individuals. Libraries were prepared by immunoSEQ multiplex PCR; TCRdb keeps only in-frame clonotypes and omits some of them. The sample records about 1 million clones, approximately 68% being singletons. The specimen sequenced was memory CD4+ T cells sorted from blood. The subset here: CD45RA-negative fraction. The receptors here all came from a young man in good health.

The rearrangement uses TRBV30 and TRBJ2-5, with 8 bases aligning to TRBD2. V lost 0 bases to trimming and J lost 5 bases; unmatched junction nucleotides: 5. This CDR3 is built from 14 residues. CDR1 and CDR2 from the germline V gene are GTSNPN and SVGIG (reference sequence). The CDR3 spells CAWSVAGGTETQYF. The CDR3 coding sequence is TGTGCCTGGAGTGTGGCGGGGGGTACCGAGACCCAGTACTTC.

This clone has more than one count but fewer than ten. The V call is TRBV4-2, the J call TRBJ2-7; D perhaps matches TRBD1 (5 bases). This CDR3 has 15 amino acids. Deletions cut 4 bases from V and 0 bases from J, with 13 bases between. Germline CDR1 reads LGHNA; CDR2 reads YNFKEQ. CDR3 amino acids: CASSPNGAVSYEQYF. CDR3 nucleotides: TGTGCCAGCAGCCCGAATGGGGCAGTCTCCTACGAGCAGTACTTC.

The chain is built from TRBV6-5 and TRBJ2-5, with TRBD2 matching 8 bases. Germline CDR1 is MNHEY and CDR2 is SVGAGI. The CDR3 contains 15 residues. V trimming: 8 bases; J trimming: 5 bases; junction bases outside the gene matches: 13. CDR3 sequence reads: CASGPPGLETETQYF. The DNA for the CDR3 is TGTGCCAGCGGCCCCCCGGGACTAGAGACGGAGACCCAGTACTTC.

This clone has just a few counts. The chain employs TRBV18 and TRBJ1-1; no definite D call. This CDR3 region has 12 residues. Germline CDR1 and CDR2: KGHSH and LQKENI. V was trimmed by 6 bases and J by 6 bases, leaving 11 bases between them. The CDR3 region is CASSLTPAEAFF. The CDR3 DNA sequence: TGTGCCAGCTCGCTTACTCCCGCTGAAGCTTTCTTT.

For the CDR3, the DNA is TGTGCCACTGGAAGTCTAGCGGGAACCTACGAGCAGTACTTC. It specifies CATGSLAGTYEQYF. The genes are TRBV30 and TRBJ2-5, with TRBD2 identical over 9 bases. The J call is uncertain, as TRBJ2-7 better fits the DNA end. Per the germline V gene, CDR1 is GTSNPN and CDR2 is SVGIG (reference sequence). This CDR3 has 14 residues.

The chain uses TRBV30 and TRBJ1-3; D is perhaps TRBD1 (5 bases). This CDR3 has 15 amino acids. With 0 bases removed from V and 3 bases from J, the gap between germline ends came to 12 bases. In germline, CDR1 is GTSNPN, CDR2 SVGIG (reference sequence). CDR3: CAWSVAGNLGNTIYF. Written as DNA, the CDR3 is TGTGCCTGGAGTGTAGCAGGGAACCTTGGAAACACCATATATTTT. The variable domain in full, with the rest retrieved from reference TRBV30 and TRBJ1-3, is SQTIHQWPATLVQPVGSPLSLECTVEGTSNPNLYWYRQAAGRGLQLLFYSVGIGQISSEVPQNLSASRPQDRQFILSSKKLLLSDSGFYLCAWSVAGNLGNTIYFGEGSWLTVV.

The V gene is TRBV5-6, the J gene TRBJ2-1; 10 positions match TRBD2. Trimming cost V 3 bases and J 5 bases; bases outside gene matches: 5. Germline V gives CDR1 SGHDT, CDR2 YYEEEE. This CDR3 spans 15 amino acids. This chain's CDR3 is CASSSLAGANNEQFF. In DNA form, the CDR3 reads TGTGCCAGCAGCTCGCTAGCGGGAGCTAACAATGAGCAGTTCTTC.

The chain uses TRBV30 and TRBJ1-6, with unresolved D. The CDR3 spans 18 residues. Germline V gene data show CDR1 as GTSNPN and CDR2 as SVGIG (reference sequence). Trimming cost V 1 base and J 6 bases, with 22 bases left between them. CDR3: CAWSDTRTFATSNSPLHF. Here the CDR3 DNA reads TGTGCCTGGAGTGATACACGGACGTTCGCCACCTCTAATTCACCCCTCCACTTT.

This clone was found once. V gene TRBV9 combines with J gene TRBJ2-3, with D perhaps TRBD1 (5 bases). Germline V CDR1 and CDR2: SGDLS, YYNGEE. This CDR3 contains 15 residues. The germline V and J ends were trimmed by 0 bases and 5 bases, with 13 bases remaining between them. CDR3 bases: TGTGCCAGCAGCGTAGCTGAAGGGGTTGGAGATACGCAGTATTTT. Amino acid sequence: CASSVAEGVGDTQYF.

The chain recombines TRBV2 with TRBJ1-5, with a weak D call TRBD1 (5 bases). CDR3 size: 16 residues. Per germline, CDR1 SNHLY and CDR2 FYNNEI. V was cut by 2 bases and J by 5 bases, with 16 bases left in between. The CDR3 spells CASSEISPMGDQPQHF. In nucleotides, the CDR3 is TGTGCCAGCAGTGAAATATCTCCCATGGGGGATCAGCCCCAGCATTTT.

The V and J genes are TRBV14 and TRBJ2-1; TRBD2 is a possible D gene (6 bases). Germline-derived CDR1 and CDR2 are SGHDN and FVKESK. Trimming pared 1 base from V and 5 bases from J, leaving 27 bases between. The CDR3 totals 20 residues. CDR3 sequence reads: CASSQVGGWVGTGLNNEQFF. CDR3 sequence (DNA): TGTGCCAGCAGCCAAGTCGGCGGGTGGGTAGGGACTGGATTAAACAATGAGCAGTTCTTC.

Worth noting for this clone: Other DNA sequences within the sample encode an identical CDR3. CDR3 loop: CASSLTDRDQETQYF. The CDR3 nucleotides are TGTGCCAGCAGTCTCACAGACAGAGACCAAGAGACCCAGTACTTC. J is TRBJ2-5 and V is TRBV27; D may be TRBD1 (5 bases). Germline V lookup: CDR1 MNHEY, CDR2 SMNVEV (reference sequence). V lost 5 bases, J lost 0 bases, and 13 bases lay in between. The CDR3 covers 15 residues.

The CDR3 loop reads CASSYGTGGLYEQFF. CDR3 nucleotides: TGCGCCAGCAGCTACGGGACAGGGGGCCTTTATGAGCAGTTCTTC. V is TRBV5-1 and J is TRBJ2-1; the match to TRBD1 covers 12 bases. Germline-derived CDR1 and CDR2 are SGHRS and YFSETQ. J lost 8 bases, V lost 3 bases, and 6 bases had no gene match. The CDR3 runs to 15 residues.

The chain uses TRBV7-2 and TRBJ2-7; weak D call: TRBD1 (5 bases). This CDR3 has 12 residues. Trimming removed 6 bases from V and 4 bases from J, with 10 bases in between. CDR1 and CDR2 (germline): SGHTA, FQGNSA. The CDR3 protein is CASSPRAYEQYF. The DNA of the CDR3 is TGTGCCAGCAGTCCCAGGGCTTACGAGCAGTACTTC.

The chain has TRBV15 and TRBJ2-7, with 7 bases aligning to TRBD1. V lost 5 bases and J lost 0; bases outside the gene matches: 4. The CDR3 extends over 14 amino acids. From germline, CDR1 is LNHNV and CDR2 YYDKDF (reference sequence). For the CDR3, the DNA is TGTGCCACCAGCGAGGGACAGAGCTCCTACGAGCAGTACTTC. It yields the protein CATSEGQSSYEQYF.

J is TRBJ2-7 and V is TRBV2; weak D call: TRBD2 (6 bases). Trimming removed 3 bases from V and 4 bases from J, with 10 bases in between. This CDR3 spans 13 amino acids. Per the germline V gene, CDR1 is SNHLY and CDR2 is FYNNEI. CDR3 amino acids: CASSDRLAYEQYF. The CDR3, as DNA: TGTGCCAGCAGTGATCGGCTAGCGTACGAGCAGTACTTC.

V usage is TRBV2 and J usage is TRBJ2-2, with 9 bases that match TRBD1. CDR3 size: 16 residues. V was pared by 5 bases and J by 5 bases, with 9 bases of the junction left unmatched. Germline lookup yields CDR1 SNHLY and CDR2 FYNNEI. CDR3: CASSSQGAYTTGELFF. The CDR3 nucleotides are TGTGCCAGCAGTTCACAGGGGGCGTATACGACCGGGGAGCTGTTTTTT.

The table lists this clone with many counts. Other DNA sequences within the sample encode an identical CDR3. V and J are TRBV4-3 and TRBJ2-3; 9 bases match TRBD2. This CDR3 comprises 16 residues. Germline V gives CDR1 LGHNA, CDR2 YSLEER. Germline trimming cut 3 bases from V and 1 base from J; bases unmatched to any gene: 5. This chain's CDR3 is CASSQVSGRGTDTQYF. The CDR3 DNA reads TGCGCCAGCAGCCAGGTTAGCGGGAGAGGCACAGATACGCAGTATTTT.

The J gene is TRBJ2-3, the V gene TRBV11-2; 10 bases align to TRBD2. Germline loops: CDR1 SGHAT, CDR2 FQNNGV. There are 16 residues in the CDR3. V shed 5 bases, J shed 5 bases, and the junction held 10 bases outside the gene matches. The CDR3 reads CASSLNSGGSRDTQYF. The CDR3, as DNA: TGTGCCAGCAGCCTCAATAGCGGGGGGTCGCGAGATACGCAGTATTTT. Together with reference TRBV11-2 and TRBJ2-3, the CDR3 gives the full variable domain: EAGVAQSPRYKIIEKRQSVAFWCNPISGHATLYWYQQILGQGPKLLIQFQNNGVVDDSQLPKDRFSAERLKGVDSTLKIQPAKLEDSAVYLCASSLNSGGSRDTQYFGPGTRLTVL.

The chain is built from TRBV7-9 and TRBJ2-1; unclear D gene. The CDR3 is 16 amino acids. V lost 2 bases and J 6 bases, leaving 17 bases between the germline ends. Germline CDR1 reads SEHNR; CDR2 reads FQNEAQ (reference sequence). The CDR3 DNA is TGTGCCAGCAGCTTATCGGGTACCATTAACTCCAATGAGCAGTTCTTC. Protein: CASSLSGTINSNEQFF. The full variable domain, in which reference TRBV7-9 and TRBJ2-1 provide the parts outside the CDR3, is DTGVSQNPRHKITKRGQNVTFRCDPISEHNRLYWYRQTLGQGPEFLTYFQNEAQLEKSRLLSDRFSAERPKGSFSTLEIQRTEQGDSAMYLCASSLSGTINSNEQFFGPGTRLTVL.

This clone was recorded a few times. The chain joins TRBV25-1 to TRBJ2-3; D unresolved. The germline V and J ends were trimmed by 2 bases and 6 bases, with 12 bases remaining between them. The CDR3 spans 14 residues. The V gene's germline CDR1 is MGHDK and CDR2 SYGVNS. In DNA, the CDR3 is TGTGCCAGCAGTGAACCTAAGGTGGGGGATACGCAGTATTTT. Protein sequence: CASSEPKVGDTQYF.

The genes are TRBV15 and TRBJ2-1; D call uncertain. There are 13 residues in the CDR3. Deletions cut 0 bases from V and 10 bases from J, with 10 bases between. The germline gives CDR1 LNHNV, CDR2 YYDKDF (reference sequence). CDR3: CATSREGLGEQFF. CDR3 nucleotides: TGTGCCACCAGCAGAGAGGGGTTGGGAGAGCAGTTCTTC.

V is TRBV30 and J is TRBJ2-3; D unclear. V was clipped by 2 bases and J by 0 bases, with 9 bases between them. Germline CDR1 is GTSNPN and CDR2 is SVGIG (reference sequence). The CDR3 has 14 residues. CDR3 sequence (DNA): TGTGCCTGGAGTAGGGCAGCTAGCACAGATACGCAGTATTTT. It translates to CAWSRAASTDTQYF.

The gene calls are TRBV6-5 and TRBJ1-4; 7 nucleotides align to TRBD1. Germline assignment: CDR1 MNHEY and CDR2 SVGAGI. After removal of 0 bases from V and 8 bases from J, the junction contained 9 bases not matched to a gene. The CDR3 loop spans 16 amino acids. CDR3 amino acids: CASSYSEVRGSEKLFF. CDR3 nucleotides: TGTGCCAGCAGTTACTCTGAGGTCAGGGGGAGCGAAAAACTGTTTTTT.

The rearrangement joins TRBV2 to TRBJ1-1; possible D gene TRBD1, 5 bases. Trimming took 5 bases from V and 4 from J, leaving 17 bases between them. The CDR3 is made up of 15 amino acids. From germline, CDR1 is SNHLY and CDR2 FYNNEI. CDR3 in DNA: TGTGCCAGCAGTAGGGCCGGGGGGGGATTCACTGAAGCTTTCTTT. Translating it yields CASSRAGGGFTEAFF.

The CDR3 DNA is TGTGCCATCAGTGGGGTGGGACAGGGGAGCCAGCCCCAGCATTTT. Translating gives CAISGVGQGSQPQHF. This chain joins TRBV10-3 and TRBJ1-5, with TRBD1 matching over 10 bases. Germline-derived CDR1 and CDR2 are ENHRY and SYGVKD. There are 15 residues in the CDR3. The junction had 7 bases not matched to a gene; V was cut back by 4 bases and J by 7 bases.

This clone was detected only a few times. The chain links TRBV10-3 to TRBJ1-2; D is possibly TRBD1 (5 bases). V was clipped by 1 base and J by 5 bases, with 11 bases between them. CDR1 is ENHRY, CDR2 SYGVKD, per germline. The CDR3 has 14 amino acids. In DNA, the CDR3 is TGTGCCATCAGTGAGTTATCGGGGGTGTATGGCTACACCTTC. Protein: CAISELSGVYGYTF.

The CDR3 spells CAWSVLGGGAWEETQYF. The CDR3 coding sequence is TGTGCCTGGAGTGTACTCGGCGGGGGGGCCTGGGAAGAGACCCAGTACTTC. The chain combines TRBV30 with TRBJ2-5, with TRBD2 matching 9 bases. CDR3 length equals 17 residues. The V and J ends lost 0 bases and 3 bases, in that order; junction bases with no gene match: 11. CDR1 and CDR2 (germline): GTSNPN, SVGIG (reference sequence).